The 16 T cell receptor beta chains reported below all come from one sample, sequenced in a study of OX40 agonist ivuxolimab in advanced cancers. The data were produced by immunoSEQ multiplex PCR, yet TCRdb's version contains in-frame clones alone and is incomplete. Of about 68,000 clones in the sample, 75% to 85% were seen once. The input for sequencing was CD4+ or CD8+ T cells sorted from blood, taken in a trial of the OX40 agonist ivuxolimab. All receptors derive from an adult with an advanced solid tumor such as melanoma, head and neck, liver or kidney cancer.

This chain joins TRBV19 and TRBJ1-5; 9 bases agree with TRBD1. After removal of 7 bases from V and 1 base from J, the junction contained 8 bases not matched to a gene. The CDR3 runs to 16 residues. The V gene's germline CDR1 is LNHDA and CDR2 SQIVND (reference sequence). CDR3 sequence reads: CASTPGQGLSNQPQHF. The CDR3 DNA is TGTGCCAGTACTCCGGGACAGGGATTGAGCAATCAGCCCCAGCATTTT.

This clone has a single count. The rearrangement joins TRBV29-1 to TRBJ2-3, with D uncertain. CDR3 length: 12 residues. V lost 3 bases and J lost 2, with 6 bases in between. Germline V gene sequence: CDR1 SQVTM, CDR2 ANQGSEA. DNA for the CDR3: TGCAGCGTTGAGGTCGACACAGATACGCAGTATTTT. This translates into CSVEVDTDTQYF.

Written as DNA, the CDR3 is TGTGCCAGCAGCTCCGGACAGGGGAAAGAGACCCAGTACTTC. Protein product: CASSSGQGKETQYF. This chain uses TRBV11-3 with TRBJ2-5; TRBD1 agrees at 9 bases. V dropped 4 bases and J dropped 3; count of bases not matched to a gene: 3. Per the germline V gene, CDR1 is SGHNT and CDR2 is YENEEA. The CDR3 consists of 14 residues.

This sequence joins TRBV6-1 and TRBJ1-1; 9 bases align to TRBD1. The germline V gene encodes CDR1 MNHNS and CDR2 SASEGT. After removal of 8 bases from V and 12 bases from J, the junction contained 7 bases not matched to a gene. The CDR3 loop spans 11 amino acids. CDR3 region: CASFRDRATFF. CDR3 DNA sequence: TGTGCCAGCTTCCGGGACAGGGCTACTTTCTTT.

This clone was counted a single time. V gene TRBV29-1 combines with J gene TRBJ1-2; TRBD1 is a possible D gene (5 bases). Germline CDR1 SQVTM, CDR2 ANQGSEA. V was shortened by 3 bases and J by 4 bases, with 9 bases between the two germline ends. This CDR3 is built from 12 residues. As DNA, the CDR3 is TGCAGCGTTGAGGAGACAGCCTATGGCTACACCTTC. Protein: CSVEETAYGYTF. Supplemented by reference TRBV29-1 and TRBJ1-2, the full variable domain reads SAVISQKPSRDICQRGTSLTIQCQVDSQVTMMFWYRQQPGQSLTLIATANQGSEATYESGFVIDKFPISRPNLTFSTLTVSNMSPEDSSIYLCSVEETAYGYTFGSGTRLTVV.

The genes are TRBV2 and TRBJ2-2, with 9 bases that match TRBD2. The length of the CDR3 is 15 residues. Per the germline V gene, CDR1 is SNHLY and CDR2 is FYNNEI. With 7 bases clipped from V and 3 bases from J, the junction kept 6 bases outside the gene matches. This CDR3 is CASNQRGADTGELFF. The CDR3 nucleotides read TGTGCCAGCAATCAGCGGGGGGCTGACACCGGGGAGCTGTTTTTT. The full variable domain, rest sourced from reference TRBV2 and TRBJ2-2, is EPEVTQTPSHQVTQMGQEVILRCVPISNHLYFYWYRQILGQKVEFLVSFYNNEISEKSEIFDDQFSVERPDGSNFTLKIRSTKLEDSAMYFCASNQRGADTGELFFGEGSRLTVL.

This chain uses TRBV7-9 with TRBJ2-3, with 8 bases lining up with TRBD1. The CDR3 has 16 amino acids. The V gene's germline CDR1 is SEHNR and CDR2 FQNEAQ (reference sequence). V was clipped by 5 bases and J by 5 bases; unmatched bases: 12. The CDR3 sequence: CASSNGQGQVGDTQYF. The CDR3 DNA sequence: TGTGCCAGCAGCAACGGACAGGGACAAGTGGGAGATACGCAGTATTTT.

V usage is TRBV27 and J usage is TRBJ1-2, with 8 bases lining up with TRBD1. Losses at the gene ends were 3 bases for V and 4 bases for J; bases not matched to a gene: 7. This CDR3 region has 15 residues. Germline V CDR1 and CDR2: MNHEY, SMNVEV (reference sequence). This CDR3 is CASSLATGGLYGYTF. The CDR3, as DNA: TGTGCCAGCAGTTTGGCCACAGGGGGTCTCTATGGCTACACCTTC.

The CDR3 coding sequence is TGTGCCAGCTCCCGGGAGCTCCCCGGGACAGGGGGTAGGTCTGAAGCTTTCTTT. Protein sequence: CASSRELPGTGGRSEAFF. The rearrangement links TRBV18 to TRBJ1-1, with 11 bases that match TRBD1. V lost 6 bases to trimming and J lost 6 bases; unmatched junction nucleotides: 18. This CDR3 contains 18 residues. The germline V gene encodes CDR1 KGHSH and CDR2 LQKENI.

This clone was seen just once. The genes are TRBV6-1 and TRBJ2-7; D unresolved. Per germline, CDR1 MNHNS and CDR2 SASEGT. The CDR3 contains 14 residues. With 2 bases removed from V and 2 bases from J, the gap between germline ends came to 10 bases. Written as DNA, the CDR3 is TGTGCCAGCAGTGAACAGACGGTAACCTACGAGCAGTACTTC. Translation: CASSEQTVTYEQYF.

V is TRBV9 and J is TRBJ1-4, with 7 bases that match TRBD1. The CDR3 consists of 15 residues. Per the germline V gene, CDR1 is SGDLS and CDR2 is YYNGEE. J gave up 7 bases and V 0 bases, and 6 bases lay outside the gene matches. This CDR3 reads CASSVGQGIFEKLFF. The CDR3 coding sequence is TGTGCCAGCAGCGTAGGACAGGGTATTTTTGAAAAACTGTTTTTT. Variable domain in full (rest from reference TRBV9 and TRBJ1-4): DSGVTQTPKHLITATGQRVTLRCSPRSGDLSVYWYQQSLDQGLQFLIQYYNGEERAKGNILERFSAQQFPDLHSELNLSSLELGDSALYFCASSVGQGIFEKLFFGSGTQLSVL.

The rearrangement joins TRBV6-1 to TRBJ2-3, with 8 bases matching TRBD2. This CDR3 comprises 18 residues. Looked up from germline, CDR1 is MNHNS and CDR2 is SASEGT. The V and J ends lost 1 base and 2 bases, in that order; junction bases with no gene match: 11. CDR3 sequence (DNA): TGTGCCAGCAGTGAAGTGGTTGCGGCGGGGGGCCCCACAGATACGCAGTATTTT. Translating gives CASSEVVAAGGPTDTQYF.

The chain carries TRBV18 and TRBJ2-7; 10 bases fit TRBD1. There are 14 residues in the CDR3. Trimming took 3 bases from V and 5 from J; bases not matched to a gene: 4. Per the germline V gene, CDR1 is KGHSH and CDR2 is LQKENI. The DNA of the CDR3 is TGTGCCAGCTCACCTGGACAGGGGGGCAACGAGCAGTACTTC. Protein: CASSPGQGGNEQYF.

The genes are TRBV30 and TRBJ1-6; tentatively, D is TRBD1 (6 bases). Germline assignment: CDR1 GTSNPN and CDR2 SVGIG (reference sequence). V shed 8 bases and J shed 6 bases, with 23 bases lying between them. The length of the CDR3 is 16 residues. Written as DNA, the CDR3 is TGTGCCCGGACAGCCGACCAGTCGTCGCTTAATTCACCCCTCCACTTT. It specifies CARTADQSSLNSPLHF.

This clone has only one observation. DNA of the CDR3: TGTGCCAGCAGCTTAAAGGGGTTCAGCAATCAGCCCCAGCATTTT. Its protein is CASSLKGFSNQPQHF. The gene calls are TRBV7-2 and TRBJ1-5; D might be TRBD1 (5 bases). V shed 2 bases and J shed 1 base, with 9 bases lying between them. Germline V gene data show CDR1 as SGHTA and CDR2 as FQGNSA. The CDR3 runs 15 residues.

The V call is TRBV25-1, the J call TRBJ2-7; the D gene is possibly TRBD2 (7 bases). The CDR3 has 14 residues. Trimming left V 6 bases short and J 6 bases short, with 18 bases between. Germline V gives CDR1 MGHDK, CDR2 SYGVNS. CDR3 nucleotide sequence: TGTGCCAGCAGATCGGGGGGACAACGGTTCGAGCAGTACTTC. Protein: CASRSGGQRFEQYF.